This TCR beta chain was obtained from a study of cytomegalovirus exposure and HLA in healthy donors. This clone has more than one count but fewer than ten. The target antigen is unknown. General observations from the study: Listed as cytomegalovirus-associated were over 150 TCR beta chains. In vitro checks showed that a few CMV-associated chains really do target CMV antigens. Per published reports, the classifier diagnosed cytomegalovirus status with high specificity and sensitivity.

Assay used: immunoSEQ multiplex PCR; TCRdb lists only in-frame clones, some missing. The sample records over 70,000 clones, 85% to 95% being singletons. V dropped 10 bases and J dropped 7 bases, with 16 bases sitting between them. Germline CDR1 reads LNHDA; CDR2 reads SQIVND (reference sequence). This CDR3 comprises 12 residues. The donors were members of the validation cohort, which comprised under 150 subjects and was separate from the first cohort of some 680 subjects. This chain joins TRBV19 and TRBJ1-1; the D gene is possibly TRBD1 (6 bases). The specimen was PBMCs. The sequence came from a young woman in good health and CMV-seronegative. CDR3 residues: CATRTALYEAFF. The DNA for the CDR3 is TGTGCCACCCGGACAGCCCTCTATGAAGCTTTCTTT. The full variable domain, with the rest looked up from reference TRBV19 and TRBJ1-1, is DGGITQSPKYLFRKEGQNVTLSCEQNLNHDAMYWYRQDPGQGLRLIYYSQIVNDFQKGDIAEGYSVSREKKESFPLTVTSAQKNPTAFYLCATRTALYEAFFGQGTRLTVV.